These T cell receptor beta chains were read from a single sample in a study of early T cells in non-severe SARS-CoV-2 infection. TCRdb processed the 5' RACE reads anew with MiXCR; each CDR3 protein has one entry. Counted here are 20,000 to 25,000 distinct CDR3 sequences, under 6% occurring once; the ten biggest clones make up 7.8%. The sequenced sample was whole blood. Every receptor here comes from an adult who was a healthcare worker with PCR-confirmed SARS-CoV-2 infection or an uninfected control (not recorded which). Each CDR3 is given with its conserved first and last residue. Each record gives: CDR3 protein, J gene, V gene, clone size. Not all rows give a size; the values are once, few, many and, for expanded clones, a class.

CSAKSQETQYF,TRBJ2-5,TRBV20-1,NA
CASSLTGTGALRGYTF,TRBJ1-2,TRBV27,NA
CASSLTPGSSETQYF,TRBJ2-5,TRBV5-1,many
CAWSRGFGGEKLFF,TRBJ1-4,TRBV30,few
CASSPSAGVGAGNTIYF,TRBJ1-3,TRBV4-3,many
CAWSVSESTDTQYF,TRBJ2-3,TRBV30,NA
CASSLRVKETQYF,TRBJ2-5,TRBV7-9,many
CAWSVGGRSPLHF,TRBJ1-6,TRBV30,NA
CAILIRGPANEQFF,TRBJ2-1,TRBV28,many
CASSDRGYSQPQHF,TRBJ1-5,TRBV12-3/TRBV12-4,medium-sized
CASSLGPGSQPGYTF,TRBJ1-2,TRBV5-1,many
CASSLSAGEMGYTF,TRBJ1-2,TRBV28,many
CASSPIHRVTGNTDTQYF,TRBJ2-3,TRBV5-1,many
CSVGNTGELFF,TRBJ2-2,TRBV29-1,many
CASSSRDRSYEQYF,TRBJ2-7,TRBV27,NA
CASSRLHRDGGETQYF,TRBJ2-5,TRBV6-6,many
CASSLLRAQPQHF,TRBJ1-5,TRBV5-8,many
CASREGQHGYTF,TRBJ1-2,TRBV25-1,NA
CASSRYPTGGSSYNEQFF,TRBJ2-1,TRBV4-3,few
CASSLLATEAFF,TRBJ1-1,TRBV7-9,many
CASSYRGITDTQYF,TRBJ2-3,TRBV6-5,few
CASSQAAAYNSPLHF,TRBJ1-6,TRBV4-3,NA
CASSYSSNQPQHF,TRBJ1-5,TRBV6-2/TRBV6-3,many
CSVHGTRQETQYF,TRBJ2-5,TRBV29-1,NA
CASSIELMTGISDTQYF,TRBJ2-3,TRBV19,many
CASGDRDNSPLHF,TRBJ1-6,TRBV6-2/TRBV6-3,few
CASRTWGQGTVGEQYF,TRBJ2-7,TRBV7-9,many
CASSPGRGSTEAFF,TRBJ1-1,TRBV18,NA
CSAYLYGGTEAFF,TRBJ1-1,TRBV20-1,few
CASSVWAGHEQFF,TRBJ2-1,TRBV2,many
CASSFFTDTQYF,TRBJ2-3,TRBV7-9,few
CASSLERSDRGREKLFF,TRBJ1-4,TRBV11-2,many
CASSQDREEETQYF,TRBJ2-5,TRBV18,many
CASSLLQGTTYGYTF,TRBJ1-2,TRBV5-6,many
CSASRGVDETQYF,TRBJ2-5,TRBV20-1,many
CASSPEGQGRSGELFF,TRBJ2-2,TRBV5-1,many
CASSVGGSPLHF,TRBJ1-6,TRBV9,many
CASSLDGNAYEQYF,TRBJ2-7,TRBV3-1,few
CAISDSGGSGNTIYF,TRBJ1-3,TRBV10-3,many
CAWSVAGEEQFF,TRBJ2-1,TRBV30,medium-sized
CASSPQGGGLGDTQYF,TRBJ2-3,TRBV7-2,many
CASSQDPAGYTDTQYF,TRBJ2-3,TRBV4-2,many
CASRDRLDNEQFF,TRBJ2-1,TRBV6-6,many
CASSVGVGVVSGELFF,TRBJ2-2,TRBV9,many
CASSPGQENYGYTF,TRBJ1-2,TRBV18,many
CASRGSYEQYF,TRBJ2-7,TRBV2,many
CASSYWSGGTEAFF,TRBJ1-1,TRBV6-5,many
CAIKSGGRGEKLFF,TRBJ1-4,TRBV10-3,many
CASSLLAGAGSEQFF,TRBJ2-1,TRBV6-5,few
CASSKGEGTEAFF,TRBJ1-1,TRBV2,many
CASSSAGLGSGANVLTF,TRBJ2-6,TRBV28,few
CASSVLGTDREITDTQYF,TRBJ2-3,TRBV9,many
CASSNRDQGQYF,TRBJ2-3,TRBV12-3/TRBV12-4,many
CASSLVGPPEAFF,TRBJ1-1,TRBV5-1,many
CASSLAGTGINTIYF,TRBJ1-3,TRBV5-1,few
CASSSATGNTEAFF,TRBJ1-1,TRBV5-4,many
CASSPKNTGELFF,TRBJ2-2,TRBV7-2,many